These 23 T cell receptor beta chains came from one sample sequenced in a study of T cells in Graves' hyperthyroidism and ophthalmopathy. Authors of the study amplified TCR beta CDR3 regions from RNA transcripts. During a first-round RT-PCR of the TCR CDR3, the HTBI primer set was used. Using its own MiXCR run on the multiplex PCR reads, TCRdb lists one record per CDR3 protein. In the table there are under 650,000 distinct CDR3 sequences, about 17% of which are singletons. The sample was blood. These receptors were taken from a woman aged 25 to 39 with Graves' hyperthyroidism.

This clonotype has ten or more counts. The chain has TRBV2 and TRBJ1-5; maybe TRBD1 (6 bases). The CDR3 consists of 14 residues. Looked up from germline, CDR1 is SNHLY and CDR2 is FYNNEI. Trimming removed 3 bases from V and 7 bases from J, with 13 bases in between. The CDR3, as DNA: TGTGCCAGCAGTGAGGGGGGCGGGGTCCAGCCCCAGCATTTT. It encodes CASSEGGGVQPQHF.

This clonotype is a singleton in its sample. This chain connects TRBV9 to TRBJ2-2; 8 nucleotides line up with TRBD1. Germline assignment: CDR1 SGDLS and CDR2 YYNGEE. This CDR3 has 14 amino acids. After removal of 4 bases from V and 6 bases from J, the junction contained 5 bases not matched to a gene. CDR3: CASSPGGLSGELFF. The CDR3 DNA reads TGTGCCAGCAGCCCAGGGGGCTTATCCGGGGAGCTGTTTTTT.

This clonotype appeared a few times. The rearrangement links TRBV12-3 or TRBV12-4 to TRBJ2-5; no clear D gene. The CDR3 length is 12 residues. Deletions cut 5 bases from V and 5 bases from J, with 9 bases between. In DNA form, the CDR3 reads TGTGCCAGCAGTACATTAATGGAGACCCAGTACTTC. Protein: CASSTLMETQYF.

This chain links TRBV19 with TRBJ1-5; TRBD1 is a possible D gene (6 bases). Germline-derived CDR1 and CDR2 are LNHDA and SQIVND (reference sequence). The V end lost 6 bases, the J end lost 4 bases, and 16 bases lay between the germline ends. This CDR3 is built from 15 residues. In DNA, the CDR3 is TGTGCCAGTAGCTTAGCAGGGGACATTAATCAGCCCCAGCATTTT. Residues: CASSLAGDINQPQHF. The whole variable domain, filled in from reference TRBV19 and TRBJ1-5, reads DGGITQSPKYLFRKEGQNVTLSCEQNLNHDAMYWYRQDPGQGLRLIYYSQIVNDFQKGDIAEGYSVSREKKESFPLTVTSAQKNPTAFYLCASSLAGDINQPQHFGDGTRLSIL.

This clonotype was picked up many times. This chain uses TRBV28 with TRBJ1-3; perhaps TRBD1 as D (5 bases). V was cut by 8 bases and J by 8 bases, with 16 bases left in between. The CDR3 loop spans 13 amino acids. Germline-derived CDR1 and CDR2 are MDHEN and SYDVKM. CDR3 amino acids: CASSSQGSDTIYF. The CDR3 DNA reads as TGTGCCAGCTCCTCCCAGGGTTCCGACACCATATATTTT.

This clonotype was counted at least ten times. This chain links TRBV7-9 with TRBJ2-5; D is tentatively TRBD1 or TRBD2 (6 bases each). The V end was cut by 3 bases, the J end by 1 base, with 9 bases between. Per the germline V gene, CDR1 is SEHNR and CDR2 is FQNEAQ (reference sequence). The CDR3 is made up of 14 amino acids. The CDR3 loop reads CASSFGGGQETQYF. The CDR3 DNA reads as TGTGCCAGCAGCTTTGGAGGGGGCCAAGAGACCCAGTACTTC.

There are many counts of this clonotype. This chain connects TRBV2 to TRBJ1-4, with D hard to call. Per the germline V gene, CDR1 is SNHLY and CDR2 is FYNNEI. CDR3 length equals 16 residues. Trimming cost V 9 bases and J 7 bases, with 24 bases left between them. The CDR3 sequence is CARVWHRFGLVEKLFF. DNA of the CDR3: TGTGCCAGGGTTTGGCACCGTTTCGGACTTGTTGAAAAACTGTTTTTT.

A few counts support this clonotype. The rearrangement links TRBV29-1 to TRBJ2-5; D remains ambiguous. The CDR3 consists of 12 residues. Trimming stripped 7 bases from V and 5 bases from J, with 14 bases between. Germline-derived CDR1 and CDR2 are SQVTM and ANQGSEA. The CDR3 coding sequence is TGCAGCGGCGCTGTTAGTGGGGAGACCCAGTACTTC. Amino acid sequence: CSGAVSGETQYF.

This clonotype was found a few times. The gene calls are TRBV4-1 and TRBJ2-7; no clear D gene. The CDR3 consists of 14 residues. Germline V lookup: CDR1 MGHRA, CDR2 YSYEKL. Trimming removed 1 base from V and 6 bases from J, with 13 bases in between. This CDR3 is CASSQGWDPGEQYF. For the CDR3, the DNA is TGCGCCAGCAGCCAAGGCTGGGATCCAGGCGAGCAGTACTTC.

This clonotype was seen repeatedly, ten times or more. This chain uses TRBV28 with TRBJ2-3, with 7 bases fitting TRBD1. Trimming removed 6 bases from V and 3 bases from J; junction bases left unmatched: 3. This CDR3 has 13 amino acids. Germline V gene lookup returns CDR1 MDHEN and CDR2 SYDVKM. The CDR3 bases are TGTGCCAGCAGCAAGGGGGCAACAGATACGCAGTATTTT. Its protein product is CASSKGATDTQYF.

In its sample, this clonotype was seen many times. The chain is built from TRBV3-1 and TRBJ2-1, with D perhaps TRBD1 or TRBD2 (6 bases each). This CDR3 has 16 residues. Germline V lookup: CDR1 LGHDT, CDR2 YNNKEL (reference sequence). With 6 bases removed from V and 0 bases from J, the gap between germline ends came to 15 bases. CDR3 nucleotides: TGTGCCAGCAGACCAGGGGTGGGGGGCTCCTACAATGAGCAGTTCTTC. Translation gives CASRPGVGGSYNEQFF.

This clonotype appeared many times. The CDR3 DNA sequence: TGTGCCAGCAGTAACCATAGGGGGGGCACCGGGGAGCTGTTTTTT. It is translated as CASSNHRGGTGELFF. This sequence joins TRBV27 and TRBJ2-2, with D maybe TRBD2 (7 bases). The V gene lost 5 bases and the J gene lost 4 bases, with 14 bases spanning the gap. The CDR3 is 15 amino acids. Germline CDR1 and CDR2: MNHEY and SMNVEV (reference sequence).

About this clonotype: A single base separates this from a much larger clone, so it may be a read error. The gene calls are TRBV5-1 and TRBJ2-3, with 13 bases fitting TRBD2. The germline gives CDR1 SGHRS, CDR2 YFSETQ. There are 15 residues in the CDR3. Here the CDR3 DNA reads TGCGCCGGCAGCAGGTCAGGACTAGCGGGAGCTACGCAGTATTTT. It is translated as CAGSRSGLAGATQYF. Drawing the rest from reference TRBV5-1 and TRBJ2-3, the complete variable domain is KAGVTQTPRYLIKTRGQQVTLSCSPISGHRSVSWYQQTPGQGLQFLFEYFSETQRNKGNFPGRFSGRQFSNSRSEMNVSTLELGDSALYLCAGSRSGLAGATQYFGPGTRLTVL.

The V call is TRBV9, the J call TRBJ2-1, with 9 bases aligning to TRBD1. V was clipped by 4 bases and J by 5 bases; unmatched bases: 7. Per germline, CDR1 SGDLS and CDR2 YYNGEE. The CDR3 runs to 15 residues. This chain's CDR3 is CASSFTGTGNNEQFF. CDR3 DNA: TGTGCCAGCAGCTTCACCGGGACAGGGAACAATGAGCAGTTCTTC.

A remark on this clonotype: This may come from a read error, since a much larger clone is one base off. The chain carries TRBV12-5 and TRBJ1-1; D is unclear. The CDR3 has 14 amino acids. Germline CDR1 is LGHNT and CDR2 is FRNRAP. With 7 bases removed from V and 0 bases from J, the gap between germline ends came to 12 bases. CDR3 in amino acids: CASVEGRLNTEAFF. CDR3 nucleotide sequence: TGTGCTAGTGTGGAGGGTCGCTTGAACACTGAAGCTTTCTTT.

This clonotype was found many times. The V call is TRBV20-1, the J call TRBJ2-7; D is perhaps TRBD2 (6 bases). The V and J ends lost 5 bases and 6 bases respectively, with 14 bases between them. This CDR3 is built from 12 residues. Germline CDR1 is DFQATT and CDR2 is SNEGSKA (reference sequence). The CDR3 nucleotides are TGCAGTGCTCCCCCCCGGGGGATCGAGCAGTACTTC. This gives the protein CSAPPRGIEQYF.

The J gene is TRBJ2-5, the V gene TRBV18, with 10 nucleotides matching TRBD2. V shed 0 bases and J 3 bases; nucleotides not matched to a gene: 10. The V gene's germline CDR1 is KGHSH and CDR2 LQKENI. The CDR3 is 18 amino acids. CDR3 residues: CASSPPIETSGQKETQYF. The CDR3 bases are TGTGCCAGCTCACCACCGATAGAGACTAGCGGGCAAAAAGAGACCCAGTACTTC.

V and J are TRBV7-2 and TRBJ1-2; D may be TRBD1 (5 bases). CDR1 SGHTA and CDR2 FQGNSA come from the germline V gene. The CDR3 extends over 14 amino acids. The V end was cut by 4 bases, the J end by 3 bases, with 12 bases between. CDR3 nucleotide sequence: TGTGCCAGCAGCTCCAGTGGCAGGGACTATGGCTACACCTTC. This codes for CASSSSGRDYGYTF.

This clonotype showed up many times. The chain has TRBV27 and TRBJ1-1, with D possibly matching TRBD1 (5 bases). Germline-derived CDR1 and CDR2 are MNHEY and SMNVEV (reference sequence). This CDR3 contains 14 residues. The V and J ends lost 6 bases and 1 base respectively, with 12 bases between them. CDR3 bases: TGTGCCAGCAGACCATTAACAGGGAACACTGAAGCTTTCTTT. Translating gives CASRPLTGNTEAFF.

The chain links TRBV5-5 to TRBJ2-2, with a weak D call TRBD1 (6 bases). V was shortened by 4 bases and J by 5 bases, with 12 bases between the two germline ends. In germline, CDR1 is SGHKS, CDR2 YYEKEE (reference sequence). This CDR3 comprises 14 residues. The CDR3 sequence is CASSRNRDTGELFF. The CDR3 DNA follows: TGTGCCAGCAGCCGTAACAGGGATACCGGGGAGCTGTTTTTT.

The genes are TRBV20-1 and TRBJ2-6; 10 bases fit TRBD2. The CDR3 is 20 amino acids. With V trimmed by 0 bases and J by 4 bases, 15 bases remained unmatched. Germline V lookup: CDR1 DFQATT, CDR2 SNEGSKA (reference sequence). The CDR3 loop is CSARDLVVAGGALGANVLTF. CDR3 nucleotides: TGCAGTGCTAGAGATTTGGTGGTAGCGGGAGGTGCCCTCGGGGCCAACGTCCTGACTTTC.

This clonotype was picked up a small number of times. This chain joins TRBV18 and TRBJ1-5; D not certain. CDR3 length: 15 residues. Trimming took off 5 bases at V and 3 bases at J, with 14 bases between the two ends. The germline CDR1 and CDR2 sequences are KGHSH and LQKENI. The CDR3: CASSTDGLNNQPQHF. The CDR3 DNA sequence: TGTGCCAGCTCAACGGACGGGCTTAACAATCAGCCCCAGCATTTT. Variable domain in full (rest from reference TRBV18 and TRBJ1-5): NAGVMQNPRHLVRRRGQEARLRCSPMKGHSHVYWYRQLPEEGLKFMVYLQKENIIDESGMPKERFSAEFPKEGPSILRIQQVVRGDSAAYFCASSTDGLNNQPQHFGDGTRLSIL.

This clonotype was picked up many times. This rearrangement joins TRBV20-1 to TRBJ1-1; 8 bases align to TRBD1. Germline values: CDR1 DFQATT, CDR2 SNEGSKA (reference sequence). Unmatched junction bases numbered 9, after V lost 2 bases and J lost 1 base. The CDR3 totals 16 residues. The CDR3 nucleotides read TGCAGTGCTAGAAGATCGACAGGGGAGAGGAACACTGAAGCTTTCTTT. Translation: CSARRSTGERNTEAFF.